This T cell receptor (beta chain) was recovered during a study of blood T cell repertoires in COVID-19. Study summary: Whether acute or convalescent, the COVID-19 samples came from the United States, Italy and Spain.

Living in 25 or so US areas, the participants were between roughly 18 and 95 years of age. Per the original methods: Amplified reference gene primers provided the basis for estimating nucleated cell counts. Libraries were prepared by immunoSEQ multiplex PCR; TCRdb keeps only in-frame clonotypes and omits some of them. The V and J calls and clone size come from that table; D and trimming were worked out from the DNA. This table holds about 430,000 clones, around 89% found once. This TCR came from a woman in her 30s with acute COVID-19. The sequenced sample consisted of PBMCs or T cells enriched from blood (not recorded which).

CDR3 region: CASSYSTTGRNSPLHF. CDR3 coding DNA: TGTGCCAGCAGTTACTCCACCACAGGGCGGAATTCACCCCTCCACTTT. The rearrangement links TRBV6-5 to TRBJ1-6; the D gene is possibly TRBD1 (6 bases). V lost 0 bases and J lost 7, with 13 bases in between. The CDR3 spans 16 residues. CDR1 is MNHEY, CDR2 SVGAGI, per germline.